This TCR beta chain was recorded in a study of cytomegalovirus exposure and HLA in healthy donors. V shed 5 bases, J shed 6 bases, and the junction held 6 bases outside the gene matches. The CDR3 has 13 amino acids. Germline CDR1 is MDHEN and CDR2 is SYDVKM. The PCR employed 60 Vbeta primers together with 13 Jbeta primers. Original processing methods: In a later analysis, of roughly 73 million unique beta chains, about 11 million appeared in at least two donors. Data came from immunoSEQ multiplex PCR; TCRdb stores just in-frame clones and leaves some out. V and J calls and clone size are copied from that table; D and trimming were computed from the DNA. The data contain around 140,000 clones, around 80% of them singletons.

V is TRBV28 and J is TRBJ1-1; 7 nucleotides agree with TRBD1. The sample consisted of PBMCs. The receptor's source is a woman aged 40 to 55 in good health and CMV-seronegative. The CDR3 region is CASSLHRGAEAFF. The CDR3 coding sequence is TGTGCCAGCAGTCTACACAGGGGTGCTGAAGCTTTCTTT. Looking up the rest from reference TRBV28 and TRBJ1-1 gives the full variable domain: DVKVTQSSRYLVKRTGEKVFLECVQDMDHENMFWYRQDPGLGLRLIYFSYDVKMKEKGDIPEGYSVSREKKERFSLILESASTNQTSMYLCASSLHRGAEAFFGQGTRLTVV.